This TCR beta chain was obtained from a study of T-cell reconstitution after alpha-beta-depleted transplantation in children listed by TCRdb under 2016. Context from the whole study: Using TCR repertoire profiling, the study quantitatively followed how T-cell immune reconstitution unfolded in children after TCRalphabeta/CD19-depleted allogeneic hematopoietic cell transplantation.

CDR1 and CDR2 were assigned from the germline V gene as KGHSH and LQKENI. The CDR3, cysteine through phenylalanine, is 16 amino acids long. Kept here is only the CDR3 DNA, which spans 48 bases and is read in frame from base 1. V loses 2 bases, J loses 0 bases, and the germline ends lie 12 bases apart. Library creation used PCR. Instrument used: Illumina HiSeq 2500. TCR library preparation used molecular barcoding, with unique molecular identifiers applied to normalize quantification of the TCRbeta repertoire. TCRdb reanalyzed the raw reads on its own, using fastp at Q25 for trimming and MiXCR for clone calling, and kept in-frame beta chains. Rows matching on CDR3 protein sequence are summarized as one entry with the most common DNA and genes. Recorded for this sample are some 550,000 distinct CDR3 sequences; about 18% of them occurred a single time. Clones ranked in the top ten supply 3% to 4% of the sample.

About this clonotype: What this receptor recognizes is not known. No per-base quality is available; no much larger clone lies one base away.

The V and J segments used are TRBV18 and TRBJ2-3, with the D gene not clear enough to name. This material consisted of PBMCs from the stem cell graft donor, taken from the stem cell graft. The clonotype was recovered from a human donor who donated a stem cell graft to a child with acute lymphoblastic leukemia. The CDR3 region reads CASSPRATVSTDTQYF. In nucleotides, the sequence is TGTGCCAGCTCACCAAGGGCTACCGTCAGCACAGATACGCAGTATTTT.